This TCR beta chain was captured in a study of identical twins. TCRdb re-called the 5' RACE reads through MiXCR, storing one row per CDR3 protein. This sample has 350,000 to 450,000 distinct CDR3 sequences, with around 18% found just once. Donors were all healthy Caucasians. The sample holds a few counts of this clonotype. Antigen specificity is unknown. Germline CDR1 is WNHNN and CDR2 is SYGVQD (reference sequence). After removal of 6 bases from V and 0 bases from J, the junction contained 1 base not matched to a gene. The CDR3 has 13 residues. Study conclusions and caveats: Twins shared beta out-of-frame sequences in excess, but this excess was weaker.

Sequenced material: naive T cells sorted from blood. The clonotype was recovered from a man aged 45 to 65 in good health. The chain recombines TRBV10-1 with TRBJ1-1; 7 bases align to TRBD1. As DNA, the CDR3 is TGCGCCAGCAGGGACAGGATGAACACTGAAGCTTTCTTT. Translated, it gives CASRDRMNTEAFF.